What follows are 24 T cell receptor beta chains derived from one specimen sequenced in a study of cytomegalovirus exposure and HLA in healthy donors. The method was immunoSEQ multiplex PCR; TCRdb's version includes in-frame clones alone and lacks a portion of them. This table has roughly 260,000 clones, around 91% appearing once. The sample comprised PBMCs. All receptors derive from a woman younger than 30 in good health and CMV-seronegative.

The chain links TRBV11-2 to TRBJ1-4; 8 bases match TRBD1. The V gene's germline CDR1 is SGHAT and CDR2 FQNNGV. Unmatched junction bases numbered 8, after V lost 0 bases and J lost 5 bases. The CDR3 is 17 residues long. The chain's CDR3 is CASSLDIPRQGNEKLFF. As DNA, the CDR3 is TGTGCCAGCAGCTTAGACATTCCGAGACAGGGGAATGAAAAACTGTTTTTT.

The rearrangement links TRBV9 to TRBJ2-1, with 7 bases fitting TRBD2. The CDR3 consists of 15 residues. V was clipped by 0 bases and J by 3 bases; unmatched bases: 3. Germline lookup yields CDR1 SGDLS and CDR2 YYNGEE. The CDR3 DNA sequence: TGTGCCAGCAGCGTAGGCGGGGGAATCTACAATGAGCAGTTCTTC. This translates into CASSVGGGIYNEQFF.

In DNA, the CDR3 is TGCGCCAGCTTGGCAGCTAACTATGGCTACACCTTC. Protein: CASLAANYGYTF. The gene calls are TRBV10-2 and TRBJ1-2; no definite D call. The V end was cut by 8 bases, the J end by 0 bases, with 7 bases between. Germline V lookup: CDR1 WSHSY, CDR2 SAAADI. This CDR3 region has 12 residues.

The CDR3: CSVGGGPYNEQFF. The CDR3 DNA reads as TGCAGCGTTGGTGGGGGCCCCTACAATGAGCAGTTCTTC. The rearrangement joins TRBV29-1 to TRBJ2-1; D perhaps matches TRBD1 (6 bases). Trimming removed 4 bases at V and 2 bases at J, with 9 bases between. The length of the CDR3 is 13 residues. The germline gives CDR1 SQVTM, CDR2 ANQGSEA.

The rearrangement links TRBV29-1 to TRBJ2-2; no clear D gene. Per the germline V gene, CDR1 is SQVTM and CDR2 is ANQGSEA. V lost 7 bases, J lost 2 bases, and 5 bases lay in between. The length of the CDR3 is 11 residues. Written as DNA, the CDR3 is TGCAGCGGAGTAAACACCGGGGAGCTGTTTTTT. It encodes CSGVNTGELFF.

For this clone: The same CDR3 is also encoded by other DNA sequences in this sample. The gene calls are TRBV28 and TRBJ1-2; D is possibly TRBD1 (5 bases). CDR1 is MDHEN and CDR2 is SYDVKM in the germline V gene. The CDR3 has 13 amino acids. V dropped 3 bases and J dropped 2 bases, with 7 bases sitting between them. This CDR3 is CASSLGPNYGYTF. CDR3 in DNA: TGTGCCAGCAGTTTGGGGCCAAACTATGGCTACACCTTC.

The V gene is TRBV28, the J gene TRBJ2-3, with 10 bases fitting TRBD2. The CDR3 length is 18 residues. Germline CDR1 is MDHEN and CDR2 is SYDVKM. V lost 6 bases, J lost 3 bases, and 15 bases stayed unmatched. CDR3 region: CASRPLFSGGARTDTQYF. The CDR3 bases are TGTGCCAGCAGGCCCCTATTCAGCGGGGGGGCTAGGACAGATACGCAGTATTTT. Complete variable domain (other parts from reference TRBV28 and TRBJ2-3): DVKVTQSSRYLVKRTGEKVFLECVQDMDHENMFWYRQDPGLGLRLIYFSYDVKMKEKGDIPEGYSVSREKKERFSLILESASTNQTSMYLCASRPLFSGGARTDTQYFGPGTRLTVL.

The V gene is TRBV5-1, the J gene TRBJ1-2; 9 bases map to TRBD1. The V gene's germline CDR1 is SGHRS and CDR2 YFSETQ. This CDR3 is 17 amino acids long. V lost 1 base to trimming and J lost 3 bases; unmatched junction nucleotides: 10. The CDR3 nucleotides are TGCGCCAGCAGCTTGTCCCAGGGCCGGACAGGGGACTATGGCTACACCTTC. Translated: CASSLSQGRTGDYGYTF.

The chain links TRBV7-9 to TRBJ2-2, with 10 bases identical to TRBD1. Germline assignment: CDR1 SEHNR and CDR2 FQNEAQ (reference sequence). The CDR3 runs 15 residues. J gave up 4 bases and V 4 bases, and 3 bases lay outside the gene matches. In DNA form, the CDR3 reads TGTGCCAGCAGCTCCGGGACAGGGGTCACCGGGGAGCTGTTTTTT. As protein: CASSSGTGVTGELFF.

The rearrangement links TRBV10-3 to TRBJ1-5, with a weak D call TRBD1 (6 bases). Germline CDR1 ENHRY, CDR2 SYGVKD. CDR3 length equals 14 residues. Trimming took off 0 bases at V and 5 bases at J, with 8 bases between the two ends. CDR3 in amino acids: CAISESAGDQPQHF. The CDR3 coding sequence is TGTGCCATCAGTGAGTCGGCAGGGGATCAGCCCCAGCATTTT.

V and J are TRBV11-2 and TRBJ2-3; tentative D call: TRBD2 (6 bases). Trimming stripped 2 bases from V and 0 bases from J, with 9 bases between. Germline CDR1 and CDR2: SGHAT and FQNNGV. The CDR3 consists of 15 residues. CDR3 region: CASSLQRVSTDTQYF. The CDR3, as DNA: TGTGCCAGCAGCTTACAGCGGGTGAGCACAGATACGCAGTATTTT.

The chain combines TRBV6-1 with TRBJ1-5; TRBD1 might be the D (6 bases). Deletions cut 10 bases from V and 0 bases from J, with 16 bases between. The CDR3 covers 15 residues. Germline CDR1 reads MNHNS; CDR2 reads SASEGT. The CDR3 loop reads CATNWDIYSNQPQHF. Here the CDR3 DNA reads TGTGCCACCAACTGGGACATTTATAGCAATCAGCCCCAGCATTTT.

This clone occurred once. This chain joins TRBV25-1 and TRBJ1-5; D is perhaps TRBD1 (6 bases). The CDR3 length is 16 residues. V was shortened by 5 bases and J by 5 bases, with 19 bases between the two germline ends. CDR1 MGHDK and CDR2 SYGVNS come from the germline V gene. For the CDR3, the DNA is TGTGCCAGCAGTCCAGAGGGGCAGGGGCCGTATCAGCCCCAGCATTTT. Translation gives CASSPEGQGPYQPQHF. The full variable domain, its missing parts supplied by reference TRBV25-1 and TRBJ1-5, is EADIYQTPRYLVIGTGKKITLECSQTMGHDKMYWYQQDPGMELHLIHYSYGVNSTEKGDLSSESTVSRIRTEHFPLTLESARPSHTSQYLCASSPEGQGPYQPQHFGDGTRLSIL.

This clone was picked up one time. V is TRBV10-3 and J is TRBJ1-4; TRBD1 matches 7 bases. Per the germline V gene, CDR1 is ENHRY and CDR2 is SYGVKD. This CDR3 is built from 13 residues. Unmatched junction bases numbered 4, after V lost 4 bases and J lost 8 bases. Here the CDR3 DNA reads TGTGCCATCAGTGGCGCGGGACAGGAAAAACTGTTTTTT. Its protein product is CAISGAGQEKLFF.

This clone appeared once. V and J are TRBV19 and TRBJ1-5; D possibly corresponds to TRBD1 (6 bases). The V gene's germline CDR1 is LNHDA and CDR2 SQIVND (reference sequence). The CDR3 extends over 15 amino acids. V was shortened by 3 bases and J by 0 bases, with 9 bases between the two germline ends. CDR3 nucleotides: TGTGCCAGTAGTATGTCAGGGGATAGCAATCAGCCCCAGCATTTT. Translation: CASSMSGDSNQPQHF.

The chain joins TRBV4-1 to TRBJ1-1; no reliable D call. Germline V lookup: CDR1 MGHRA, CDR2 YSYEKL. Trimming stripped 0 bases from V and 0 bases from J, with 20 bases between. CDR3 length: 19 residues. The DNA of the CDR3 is TGCGCCAGCAGCCAAGATGATGAGGAGAGTGGTCTCCTGAACACTGAAGCTTTCTTT. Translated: CASSQDDEESGLLNTEAFF.

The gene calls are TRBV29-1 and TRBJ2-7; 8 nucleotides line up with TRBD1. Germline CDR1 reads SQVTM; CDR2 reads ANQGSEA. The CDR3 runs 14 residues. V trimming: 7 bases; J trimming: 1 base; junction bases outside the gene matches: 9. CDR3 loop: CSARNRGASYEQYF. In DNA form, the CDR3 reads TGCAGCGCCCGAAACAGGGGGGCTTCCTACGAGCAGTACTTC.

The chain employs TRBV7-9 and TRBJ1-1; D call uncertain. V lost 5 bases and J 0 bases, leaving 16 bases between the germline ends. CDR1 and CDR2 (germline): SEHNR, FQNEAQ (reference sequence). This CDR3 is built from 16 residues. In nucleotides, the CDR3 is TGTGCCAGCAGCCACCCTACGACAAGTATGAACACTGAAGCTTTCTTT. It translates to CASSHPTTSMNTEAFF.

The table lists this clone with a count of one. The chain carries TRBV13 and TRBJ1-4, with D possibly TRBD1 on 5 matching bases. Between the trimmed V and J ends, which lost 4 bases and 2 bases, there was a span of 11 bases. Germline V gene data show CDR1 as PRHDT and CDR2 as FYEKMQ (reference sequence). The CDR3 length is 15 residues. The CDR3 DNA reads TGTGCCAGCAGCTCAAGGACAAGGACTAATGAAAAACTGTTTTTT. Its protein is CASSSRTRTNEKLFF.

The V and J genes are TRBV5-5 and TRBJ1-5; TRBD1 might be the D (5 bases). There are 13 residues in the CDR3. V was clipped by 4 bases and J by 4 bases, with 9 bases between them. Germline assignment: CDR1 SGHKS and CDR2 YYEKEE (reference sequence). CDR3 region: CASSQDINQPQHF. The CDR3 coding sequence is TGTGCCAGCAGCCAGGACATTAATCAGCCCCAGCATTTT.

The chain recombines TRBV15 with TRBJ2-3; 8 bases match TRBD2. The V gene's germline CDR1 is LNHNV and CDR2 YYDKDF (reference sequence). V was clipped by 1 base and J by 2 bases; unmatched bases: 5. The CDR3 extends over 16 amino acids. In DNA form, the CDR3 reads TGTGCCACCAGCAGAGTAACGGGGGGGGACACAGATACGCAGTATTTT. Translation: CATSRVTGGDTDTQYF.

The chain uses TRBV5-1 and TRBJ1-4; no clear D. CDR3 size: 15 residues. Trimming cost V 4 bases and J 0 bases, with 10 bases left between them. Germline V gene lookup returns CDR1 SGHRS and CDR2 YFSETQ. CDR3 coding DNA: TGCGCCAGCAGCCCCGCTATCGCAACTAATGAAAAACTGTTTTTT. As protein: CASSPAIATNEKLFF.

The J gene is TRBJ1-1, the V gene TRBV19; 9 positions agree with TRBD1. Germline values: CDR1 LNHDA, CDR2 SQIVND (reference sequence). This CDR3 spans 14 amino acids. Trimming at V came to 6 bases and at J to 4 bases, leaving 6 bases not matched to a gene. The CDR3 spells CASSSGTGPTEAFF. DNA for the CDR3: TGTGCCAGTAGCTCCGGGACAGGGCCCACTGAAGCTTTCTTT.

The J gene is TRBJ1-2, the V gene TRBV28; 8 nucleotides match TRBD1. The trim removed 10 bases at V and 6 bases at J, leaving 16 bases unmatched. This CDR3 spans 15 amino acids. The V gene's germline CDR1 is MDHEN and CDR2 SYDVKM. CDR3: CATLGQGIFKDGYTF. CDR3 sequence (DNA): TGTGCCACCCTAGGACAGGGTATTTTCAAGGATGGCTACACCTTC.